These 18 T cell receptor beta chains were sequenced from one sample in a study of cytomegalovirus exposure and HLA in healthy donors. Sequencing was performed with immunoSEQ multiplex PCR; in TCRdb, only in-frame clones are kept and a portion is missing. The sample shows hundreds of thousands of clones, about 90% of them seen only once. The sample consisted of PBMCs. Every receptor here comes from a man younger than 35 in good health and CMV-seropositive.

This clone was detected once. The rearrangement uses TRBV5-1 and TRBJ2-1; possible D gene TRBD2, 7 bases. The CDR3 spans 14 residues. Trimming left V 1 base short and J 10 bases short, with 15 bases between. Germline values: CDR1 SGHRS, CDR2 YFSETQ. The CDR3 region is CASSLYVGRGEQFF. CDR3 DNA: TGCGCCAGCAGCTTGTATGTGGGGAGGGGGGAGCAGTTCTTC. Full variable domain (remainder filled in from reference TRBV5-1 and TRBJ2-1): KAGVTQTPRYLIKTRGQQVTLSCSPISGHRSVSWYQQTPGQGLQFLFEYFSETQRNKGNFPGRFSGRQFSNSRSEMNVSTLELGDSALYLCASSLYVGRGEQFFGPGTRLTVL.

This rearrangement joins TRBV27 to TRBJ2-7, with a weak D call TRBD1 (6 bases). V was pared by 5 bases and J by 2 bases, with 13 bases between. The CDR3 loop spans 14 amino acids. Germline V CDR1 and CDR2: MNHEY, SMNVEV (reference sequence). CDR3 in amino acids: CASSHPGHPYEQYF. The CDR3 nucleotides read TGTGCCAGCAGTCATCCGGGACACCCCTACGAGCAGTACTTC.

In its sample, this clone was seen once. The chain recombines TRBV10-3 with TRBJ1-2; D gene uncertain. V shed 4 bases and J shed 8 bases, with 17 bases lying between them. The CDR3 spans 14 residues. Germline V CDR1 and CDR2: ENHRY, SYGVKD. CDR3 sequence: CAISVATGSEGYTF. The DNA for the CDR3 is TGTGCCATCAGTGTGGCCACCGGATCGGAAGGCTACACCTTC.

The CDR3 DNA reads TGTGCCTGGAGTGACCCGCGGGGGGTACTGAGCACTAATGAAAAACTGTTTTTT. It specifies CAWSDPRGVLSTNEKLFF. The chain uses TRBV30 and TRBJ1-4; perhaps TRBD1 as D (5 bases). The CDR3 covers 18 residues. The V and J ends lost 1 base and 2 bases respectively, with 20 bases between them. Germline V CDR1 and CDR2: GTSNPN, SVGIG (reference sequence).

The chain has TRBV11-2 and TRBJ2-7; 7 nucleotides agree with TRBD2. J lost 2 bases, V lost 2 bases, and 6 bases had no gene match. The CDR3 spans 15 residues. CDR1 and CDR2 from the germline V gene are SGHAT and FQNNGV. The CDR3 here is CASSLLGGGTYEQYF. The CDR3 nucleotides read TGTGCCAGCAGCTTACTGGGCGGGGGTACCTACGAGCAGTACTTC.

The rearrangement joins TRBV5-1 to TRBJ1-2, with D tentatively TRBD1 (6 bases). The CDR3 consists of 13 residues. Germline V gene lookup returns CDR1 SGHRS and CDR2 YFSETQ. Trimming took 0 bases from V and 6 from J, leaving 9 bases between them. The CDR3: CASSLGGGNGYTF. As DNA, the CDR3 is TGCGCCAGCAGCTTGGGTGGGGGCAATGGCTACACCTTC.

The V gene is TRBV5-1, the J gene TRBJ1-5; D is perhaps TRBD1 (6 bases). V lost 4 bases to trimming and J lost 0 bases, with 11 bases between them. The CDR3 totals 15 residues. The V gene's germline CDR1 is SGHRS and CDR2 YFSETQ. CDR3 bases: TGCGCCAGCAGCCTACAGGGAAATAGCAATCAGCCCCAGCATTTT. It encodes CASSLQGNSNQPQHF.

The CDR3 sequence: CASSLRGRIPYEQYF. CDR3 DNA sequence: TGTGCCAGCAGTTTAAGGGGGAGGATACCCTACGAGCAGTACTTC. The V and J genes are TRBV28 and TRBJ2-7; either TRBD1 or TRBD2 may fit D (6 bases each). Trimming shortened V by 2 bases and J by 2 bases, and 13 bases separated the two germline ends. The CDR3 covers 15 residues. Per the germline V gene, CDR1 is MDHEN and CDR2 is SYDVKM.

Here the CDR3 DNA reads TGTGCCAGTAGTACGAAGACAGGGGGATATAGCAATCAGCCCCAGCATTTT. Its translation: CASSTKTGGYSNQPQHF. The chain links TRBV19 to TRBJ1-5; 9 bases are shared with TRBD1. This CDR3 has 17 residues. Trimming took 4 bases from V and 0 from J; bases not matched to a gene: 7. The germline V gene encodes CDR1 LNHDA and CDR2 SQIVND (reference sequence).

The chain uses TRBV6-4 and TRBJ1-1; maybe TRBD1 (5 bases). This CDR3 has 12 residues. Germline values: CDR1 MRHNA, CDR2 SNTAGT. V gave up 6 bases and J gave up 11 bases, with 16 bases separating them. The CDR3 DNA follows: TGTGCCAGCAGGGGACCCCCTGGTGGGGCTTTCTTT. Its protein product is CASRGPPGGAFF.

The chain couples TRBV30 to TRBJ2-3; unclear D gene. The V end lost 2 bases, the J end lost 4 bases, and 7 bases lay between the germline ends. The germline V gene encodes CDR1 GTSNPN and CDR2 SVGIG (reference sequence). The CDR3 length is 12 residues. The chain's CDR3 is CAWSIGADTQYF. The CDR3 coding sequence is TGTGCCTGGAGTATTGGGGCAGATACGCAGTATTTT.

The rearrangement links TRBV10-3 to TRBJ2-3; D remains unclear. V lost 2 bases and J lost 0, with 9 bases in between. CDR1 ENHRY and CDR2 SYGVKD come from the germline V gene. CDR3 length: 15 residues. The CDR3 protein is CAISEGGISTDTQYF. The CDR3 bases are TGTGCCATCAGTGAGGGCGGAATCAGCACAGATACGCAGTATTTT.

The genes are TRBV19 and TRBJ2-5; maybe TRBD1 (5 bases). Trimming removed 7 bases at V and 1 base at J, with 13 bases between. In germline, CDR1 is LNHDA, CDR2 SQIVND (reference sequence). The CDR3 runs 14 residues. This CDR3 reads CASKFRTSQETQYF. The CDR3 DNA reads TGTGCCAGTAAATTCCGGACATCCCAAGAGACCCAGTACTTC.

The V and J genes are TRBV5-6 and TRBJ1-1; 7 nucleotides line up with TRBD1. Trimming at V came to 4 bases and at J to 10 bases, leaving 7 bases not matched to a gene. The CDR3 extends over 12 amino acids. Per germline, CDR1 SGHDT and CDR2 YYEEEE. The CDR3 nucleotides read TGTGCCAGCAGCCAAAGACAGGGAAGAGCTTTCTTT. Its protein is CASSQRQGRAFF.

CDR3 protein: CASSIGASGFHEQFF. CDR3 bases: TGTGCCAGTAGTATAGGGGCTAGCGGCTTTCATGAGCAGTTCTTC. The chain has TRBV19 and TRBJ2-1; 7 bases align to TRBD2. Germline CDR1 LNHDA, CDR2 SQIVND (reference sequence). The CDR3 has 15 amino acids. The V gene end was trimmed by 1 base and the J gene end by 8 bases; junction bases not matched to a gene: 8.

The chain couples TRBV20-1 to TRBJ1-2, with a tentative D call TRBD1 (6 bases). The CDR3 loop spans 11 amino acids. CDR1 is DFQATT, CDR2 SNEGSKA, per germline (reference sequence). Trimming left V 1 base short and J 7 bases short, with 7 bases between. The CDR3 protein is CSARGRGGYTF. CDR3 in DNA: TGCAGTGCTAGAGGCAGGGGTGGCTACACCTTC.

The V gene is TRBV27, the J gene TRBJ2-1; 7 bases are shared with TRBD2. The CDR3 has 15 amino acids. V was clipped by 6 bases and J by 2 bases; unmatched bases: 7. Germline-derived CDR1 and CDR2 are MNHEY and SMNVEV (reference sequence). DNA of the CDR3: TGTGCCAGCAGCCACGAACTAGCGACCTACAATGAGCAGTTCTTC. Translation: CASSHELATYNEQFF.

For the CDR3, the DNA is TGCGCCAGCAGCCTCGAACCAAACACTGAAGCTTTCTTT. Its protein product is CASSLEPNTEAFF. The rearrangement uses TRBV4-1 and TRBJ1-1; D ambiguous. The CDR3 is 13 amino acids. Germline loops: CDR1 MGHRA, CDR2 YSYEKL. Trimming shortened V by 4 bases and J by 2 bases, and 8 bases separated the two germline ends.